The 27 T cell receptor beta chains listed next were all sequenced from one sample in a study of neoadjuvant anti-PD-1 for oral cavity cancer. Some clones are missing from TCRdb's copy, which holds only in-frame ones; the method was immunoSEQ multiplex PCR. The sample has 8,000 to 10,000 clones, 70% seen once; the top ten hold less than 3.5%. The time point denotes: after neoadjuvant nivolumab, at surgical resection. Sequenced material: PBMCs, taken after nivolumab (anti-PD-1) treatment. These receptor sequences come from a person aged 35-80 years with oral cavity squamous cell carcinoma.

V is TRBV7-9 and J is TRBJ2-7; D gene unclear. Trimming left V 3 bases short and J 2 bases short, with 5 bases between. The CDR3 totals 12 residues. Germline loops: CDR1 SEHNR, CDR2 FQNEAQ (reference sequence). The CDR3 reads CASSFNTYEQYF. Here the CDR3 DNA reads TGTGCCAGCAGCTTCAACACCTACGAGCAGTACTTC.

The chain recombines TRBV2 with TRBJ1-2; no firm D call. The germline V and J ends were trimmed by 2 bases and 6 bases, with 10 bases remaining between them. The germline CDR1 and CDR2 sequences are SNHLY and FYNNEI. This CDR3 has 13 residues. The CDR3 is CASSESQSDGYTF. DNA for the CDR3: TGTGCCAGCAGTGAAAGCCAGAGCGATGGCTACACCTTC.

This chain connects TRBV4-3 to TRBJ2-6; no clear D gene. Germline V lookup: CDR1 LGHNA, CDR2 YSLEER. V shed 1 base and J shed 1 base, with 5 bases lying between them. The CDR3 has 15 residues. The DNA for the CDR3 is TGCGCCAGCAGCCAAGGCCCGTCTGGGGCCAACGTCCTGACTTTC. It encodes CASSQGPSGANVLTF.

This sequence joins TRBV7-7 and TRBJ2-1; TRBD2 might be the D (5 bases). The length of the CDR3 is 15 residues. The V end was cut by 1 base, the J end by 4 bases, with 11 bases between. Germline V gives CDR1 SSHAT, CDR2 FNYEAQ (reference sequence). The CDR3 coding sequence is TGTGCCAGCAGCTTAGATAGCTCGGGGTACAATGAGCAGTTCTTC. Its translation: CASSLDSSGYNEQFF.

This sequence joins TRBV19 and TRBJ1-2, with D perhaps matching TRBD1 (5 bases). The CDR3 contains 15 residues. Trimming shortened V by 3 bases and J by 5 bases, and 16 bases separated the two germline ends. Germline CDR1 is LNHDA and CDR2 is SQIVND (reference sequence). For the CDR3, the DNA is TGTGCCAGTAGTATGGCCGGGACGGGGGGATATGGCTACACCTTC. Its translation: CASSMAGTGGYGYTF.

V usage is TRBV4-3 and J usage is TRBJ2-3; 9 bases line up with TRBD2. Germline CDR1 LGHNA, CDR2 YSLEER. After removal of 0 bases from V and 2 bases from J, the junction contained 3 bases not matched to a gene. The CDR3 length is 16 residues. CDR3 bases: TGCGCCAGCAGCCAAGAGGCTAGCGGGGTCACAGATACGCAGTATTTT. It encodes CASSQEASGVTDTQYF.

This clone was found a few times. The chain carries TRBV7-9 and TRBJ2-5, with 8 bases identical to TRBD1. The germline gives CDR1 SEHNR, CDR2 FQNEAQ (reference sequence). V trimming: 5 bases; J trimming: 3 bases; junction bases outside the gene matches: 8. This CDR3 spans 15 amino acids. The CDR3 nucleotides are TGTGCCAGCAGCGTCCGGACAGGGAGAGAAGAGACCCAGTACTTC. This gives the protein CASSVRTGREETQYF.

This clone was recorded only once. The chain links TRBV2 to TRBJ2-1, with 8 bases fitting TRBD2. The J segment lost 8 bases and the V segment lost 7 bases, leaving 10 bases of the junction unmatched. Germline CDR1 is SNHLY and CDR2 is FYNNEI. This CDR3 has 14 amino acids. The CDR3 spells CASKRGPRGDEQFF. CDR3 DNA sequence: TGTGCCAGCAAGCGGGGGCCTCGGGGGGATGAGCAGTTCTTC.

This clone was observed a handful of times. The J gene is TRBJ2-5, the V gene TRBV9; 14 bases agree with TRBD2. V shed 0 bases, J shed 1 base, and the junction held 2 bases outside the gene matches. Germline loops: CDR1 SGDLS, CDR2 YYNGEE. CDR3 length equals 17 residues. The CDR3 sequence: CASSVVGLAGGQETQYF. The CDR3 DNA reads TGTGCCAGCAGCGTAGTTGGACTAGCGGGGGGCCAAGAGACCCAGTACTTC.

The V and J genes are TRBV7-2 and TRBJ1-5, with TRBD1 as a possible D gene (5 bases). CDR1 SGHTA and CDR2 FQGNSA come from the germline V gene. Trimming removed 5 bases from V and 6 bases from J, with 23 bases in between. CDR3 length: 17 residues. Written as DNA, the CDR3 is TGTGCCAGCAGCCCCAACCGTGATTTGGGACGGACTCAGCCCCAGCATTTT. This codes for CASSPNRDLGRTQPQHF.

There are a few counts of this clone. V is TRBV7-8 and J is TRBJ2-2; D is uncertain. The CDR3 totals 13 residues. Deletions cut 1 base from V and 3 bases from J, with 3 bases between. Germline V gene data show CDR1 as SGHVS and CDR2 as FQNEAQ. The CDR3 DNA follows: TGTGCCAGCAGCTTAGTTGACACCGGGGAGCTGTTTTTT. Its translation is CASSLVDTGELFF.

The chain couples TRBV28 to TRBJ2-7, with TRBD2 matching 16 bases. The J segment lost 4 bases and the V segment lost 5 bases, leaving 17 bases of the junction unmatched. In germline, CDR1 is MDHEN, CDR2 SYDVKM. The CDR3 spans 20 residues. Here the CDR3 reads CASSRLQGLAGGPERYEQYF. As DNA, the CDR3 is TGTGCCAGCAGTCGACTTCAGGGACTAGCGGGGGGGCCCGAACGGTACGAGCAGTACTTC.

The V call is TRBV5-6, the J call TRBJ2-1; D unclear. Germline V CDR1 and CDR2: SGHDT, YYEEEE. Trimming removed 1 base from V and 8 bases from J, with 13 bases in between. This CDR3 comprises 14 residues. The CDR3 DNA follows: TGTGCCAGCAGCTTGTTCCGGGCGGACGATGAGCAGTTCTTC. This translates into CASSLFRADDEQFF.

The chain recombines TRBV7-9 with TRBJ1-1; D uncertain. Per germline, CDR1 SEHNR and CDR2 FQNEAQ (reference sequence). The CDR3 extends over 13 amino acids. V lost 5 bases and J lost 3, with 10 bases in between. The DNA of the CDR3 is TGTGCCAGCAGCCCGGGGATGGACACTGAAGCTTTCTTT. This gives the protein CASSPGMDTEAFF. The full variable domain, with the rest looked up from reference TRBV7-9 and TRBJ1-1, is DTGVSQNPRHKITKRGQNVTFRCDPISEHNRLYWYRQTLGQGPEFLTYFQNEAQLEKSRLLSDRFSAERPKGSFSTLEIQRTEQGDSAMYLCASSPGMDTEAFFGQGTRLTVV.

This clone was recorded only once. This chain joins TRBV13 and TRBJ1-4; 7 positions agree with TRBD1. V shed 5 bases, J shed 13 bases, and the junction held 7 bases outside the gene matches. The CDR3 is made up of 12 amino acids. Looked up from germline, CDR1 is PRHDT and CDR2 is FYEKMQ (reference sequence). The CDR3 nucleotides read TGTGCCAGCAGCCGAGGGACAGAGGGACTGTTTTTT. Translation: CASSRGTEGLFF.

The chain's CDR3 is CASSIAGVQETQYF. The CDR3 nucleotides read TGTGCCAGCAGTATAGCGGGGGTCCAAGAGACCCAGTACTTC. This rearrangement joins TRBV6-6 to TRBJ2-5; 9 bases are a match to TRBD2. This CDR3 comprises 14 residues. The germline V gene has CDR1 MNHNY and CDR2 SVGAGI (reference sequence). Losses at the gene ends were 5 bases for V and 1 base for J; bases not matched to a gene: 2.

The chain has TRBV4-2 and TRBJ1-2; no firm D call. Trimming pared 3 bases from V and 4 bases from J, leaving 15 bases between. Germline CDR1 reads LGHNA; CDR2 reads YNFKEQ. The CDR3 loop spans 15 amino acids. The CDR3 DNA follows: TGTGCCAGCAGCCAGACACGCCAGGTAGCCTATGGCTACACCTTC. Its translation: CASSQTRQVAYGYTF.

This clone has only a few counts. The chain carries TRBV19 and TRBJ1-5, with 9 bases aligning to TRBD1. The CDR3 is 15 residues long. V was pared by 3 bases and J by 9 bases, with 9 bases of the junction left unmatched. The germline V gene has CDR1 LNHDA and CDR2 SQIVND (reference sequence). The CDR3 region has the DNA TGTGCCAGTAGTATTATCCGGGACAGGGAATCGCCCCAGCATTTT. It encodes CASSIIRDRESPQHF.

The chain joins TRBV6-1 to TRBJ1-2, with unresolved D. The CDR3 runs to 12 residues. Per germline, CDR1 MNHNS and CDR2 SASEGT. Trimming took off 2 bases at V and 8 bases at J, with 9 bases between the two ends. CDR3 sequence reads: CASSESLAGYTF. In nucleotides, the CDR3 is TGTGCCAGCAGTGAAAGTCTGGCGGGCTACACCTTC.

CDR3 loop: CASSLRGWIGNTEAFF. Written as DNA, the CDR3 is TGTGCCAGCAGTTTGAGGGGTTGGATAGGGAACACTGAAGCTTTCTTT. J is TRBJ1-1 and V is TRBV27; maybe TRBD1 (5 bases). Germline loops: CDR1 MNHEY, CDR2 SMNVEV (reference sequence). The CDR3 is made up of 16 amino acids. V dropped 3 bases and J dropped 1 base, with 15 bases sitting between them.

The count of this clone is one. This chain uses TRBV4-3 with TRBJ2-7, with D possibly TRBD1 on 6 matching bases. V shed 0 bases and J shed 11 bases, with 20 bases lying between them. There are 15 residues in the CDR3. Germline V CDR1 and CDR2: LGHNA, YSLEER. The CDR3: CASSQDKAGALPEYF. The CDR3 nucleotides read TGCGCCAGCAGCCAAGATAAGGCAGGGGCCCTACCGGAGTACTTC.

This chain connects TRBV11-2 to TRBJ2-5; TRBD2 might be the D (5 bases). CDR1 is SGHAT, CDR2 FQNNGV, per germline. The CDR3 is 17 amino acids. V shed 2 bases and J shed 5 bases, with 21 bases lying between them. CDR3: CASSLFGSGPRGETQYF. CDR3 DNA sequence: TGTGCCAGCAGCTTATTCGGCTCAGGACCACGCGGGGAGACCCAGTACTTC.

The chain joins TRBV29-1 to TRBJ2-1; D gene unclear. V lost 6 bases and J lost 3, with 9 bases in between. Looked up from germline, CDR1 is SQVTM and CDR2 is ANQGSEA. CDR3 length equals 12 residues. This chain's CDR3 is CSVGQDYNEQFF. The CDR3 DNA sequence: TGCAGCGTCGGCCAGGACTACAATGAGCAGTTCTTC.

The CDR3 region has the DNA TGTGCCAGCAGTCACAACAGGGGGCAGGGTACTGAAGCTTTCTTT. This translates into CASSHNRGQGTEAFF. V gene TRBV27 combines with J gene TRBJ1-1; 9 bases map to TRBD1. Germline CDR1 MNHEY, CDR2 SMNVEV (reference sequence). V lost 5 bases, J lost 5 bases, and 9 bases stayed unmatched. The CDR3 is 15 residues long.

V usage is TRBV15 and J usage is TRBJ2-5; 8 bases are a match to TRBD1. Germline-derived CDR1 and CDR2 are LNHNV and YYDKDF (reference sequence). CDR3 length equals 15 residues. V shed 3 bases and J 5 bases; nucleotides not matched to a gene: 8. CDR3 coding DNA: TGTGCCACCAGCAGCGAGAGAGACAGGGGCGAGACCCAGTACTTC. The encoded protein is CATSSERDRGETQYF. The complete variable domain, with remaining parts taken from reference TRBV15 and TRBJ2-5, reads DAMVIQNPRYQVTQFGKPVTLSCSQTLNHNVMYWYQQKSSQAPKLLFHYYDKDFNNEADTPDNFQSRRPNTSFCFLDIRSPGLGDTAMYLCATSSERDRGETQYFGPGTRLLVL.

V and J are TRBV28 and TRBJ2-6, with D possibly being TRBD1 (6 bases). CDR1 is MDHEN, CDR2 SYDVKM, per germline. This CDR3 spans 20 amino acids. Trimming stripped 5 bases from V and 1 base from J, with 24 bases between. Written as DNA, the CDR3 is TGTGCCAGCAGTCGATGGGGCCGGGGACATATAGGTTCTGGGGCCAACGTCCTGACTTTC. Encoded protein: CASSRWGRGHIGSGANVLTF.

The genes are TRBV9 and TRBJ2-1; 12 bases are shared with TRBD2. The CDR3 totals 17 residues. V dropped 6 bases and J dropped 5; count of bases not matched to a gene: 12. The germline V gene has CDR1 SGDLS and CDR2 YYNGEE. CDR3 sequence (DNA): TGTGCCAGCACCCTGGCCCCTCTAGCGGGGGGGGACAATGAGCAGTTCTTC. Its translation: CASTLAPLAGGDNEQFF. The complete variable domain, with remaining parts taken from reference TRBV9 and TRBJ2-1, reads DSGVTQTPKHLITATGQRVTLRCSPRSGDLSVYWYQQSLDQGLQFLIQYYNGEERAKGNILERFSAQQFPDLHSELNLSSLELGDSALYFCASTLAPLAGGDNEQFFGPGTRLTVL.